This is a list of T cell receptor beta chains from one sample in a study of blood T cell repertoires in COVID-19. Profiling relied on immunoSEQ multiplex PCR, and the TCRdb table lists in-frame clones only, not all of them. Of tens of thousands of clones in the sample, about four fifths were seen once. Sequenced sample: peripheral blood. The source is a man aged 65 to 79 with acute or convalescent COVID-19. CDR3s include the opening cysteine and the closing phenylalanine or tryptophan. A D gene is named only where the DNA matches it firmly. Not every row has a clone size; where given, it reads once, few, many or a size class.

>TRBD1|TRBJ2-7|TRBV29-1|few
TGCAGCGTTGAGTGGGACGGGACAGGGTCCTACGAGCAGTACTTC
CSVEWDGTGSYEQYF
>TRBD2|TRBJ2-5|TRBV10-3|-
TGTGCCATCAGGGGGGGACTAGCGTGGGAGACCCAGTACTTC
CAIRGGLAWETQYF
>-|TRBJ1-5|TRBV4-1|-
TGCGCCAGCAGCCAAGCCGCGATTAGCAATCAGCCCCAGCATTTT
CASSQAAISNQPQHF
>-|TRBJ1-1|TRBV7-2|-
TGTGCCAGCAGCTTAGCAGGAGGGGTCACTGAAGCTTTCTTT
CASSLAGGVTEAFF
>-|TRBJ1-2|TRBV7-9|-
TGTGCCAGCAGCTTCCCGGGAACTAACTATGGCTACACCTTC
CASSFPGTNYGYTF
>TRBD2|TRBJ2-7|TRBV19|-
TGTGCCAGTAGTTGGAGCGGGAGGGGGGGCTACGAGCAGTACTTC
CASSWSGRGGYEQYF
>-|TRBJ1-2|TRBV10-1|-
TGCGCCAGCAGGGCAGGGGCAAATCAAAGTTATGGCTACACCTTC
CASRAGANQSYGYTF
>-|TRBJ1-3|TRBV5-1|-
TGCGCCAGCAGCTTGAACAGCGGCTGGGACACCATATATTTT
CASSLNSGWDTIYF
>-|TRBJ1-2|TRBV6-1|-
TGTGCCAGCAGTGAAGGGACAGCATTCAACTATGGCTACACCTTC
CASSEGTAFNYGYTF
>-|TRBJ1-5|TRBV19|many
TGTGCCAGTAGTATCGAGTTCAGGCAGCCCCAGCATTTT
CASSIEFRQPQHF
>TRBD2|TRBJ2-1|TRBV11-3|-
TGTGCCAGCAGCTCCCGGGGAGGAAATAGCGGGAGCAGCTACAATGAGCAGTTCTTC
CASSSRGGNSGSSYNEQFF
>-|TRBJ2-7|TRBV7-9|-
TGTGCCAGCAGCTCCGAACTAGCCTACGAGCAGTACTTC
CASSSELAYEQYF
>-|TRBJ1-3|TRBV6-1|-
TGTGCCAGCAGTGAATTAGTGAGCTCTGGAAACACCATATATTTT
CASSELVSSGNTIYF
>-|TRBJ1-4|TRBV9|-
TGTGCCAGCAGCGGGGGGCTTACAACTAATGAAAAACTGTTTTTT
CASSGGLTTNEKLFF
>-|TRBJ1-2|TRBV19|-
TGTGCCAGTAGTATAGATCCGGACTATGGCTACACCTTC
CASSIDPDYGYTF
>-|TRBJ1-1|TRBV4-1|-
TGCGCCAGCAGCCAAGCGGGCACTGAAGCTTTCTTT
CASSQAGTEAFF
>TRBD1|TRBJ1-4|TRBV7-9|-
TGTGCCAGCAGCTTACTAGGTACAGGGGATTGGGAGGCTGAAAAACTGTTTTTT
CASSLLGTGDWEAEKLFF
>-|TRBJ2-1|TRBV5-1|-
TGCGCCAGCAGCTTGGTGGCAGGGATCGACAATGAGCAGTTCTTC
CASSLVAGIDNEQFF
>-|TRBJ2-1|TRBV5-4|-
TGTGCCAGCAGCATTACAGGAGGGGATGAGCAGTTCTTC
CASSITGGDEQFF
>-|TRBJ2-3|TRBV21-1|-
TGTGCCAGCAGCAAAGGACGACAGGCGACTAGCACAGATACGCAGTATTTT
CASSKGRQATSTDTQYF
>TRBD1|TRBJ2-5|TRBV24-1|-
TGTGCCACCAGCCATCCTGGACAGGGGGCCGAGACCCAGTACTTC
CATSHPGQGAETQYF
>-|TRBJ2-3|TRBV27|few
TGTGCCAGCAGTTTTTACAGGAGCACAGATACGCAGTATTTT
CASSFYRSTDTQYF
>TRBD2|TRBJ2-7|TRBV7-8|-
TGTGCCAGCAGCTTTGACAGCGGGAGGAGCGAGCAGTACTTC
CASSFDSGRSEQYF
>TRBD2|TRBJ2-3|TRBV9|-
TGTGCCAGCAGCGTAGGAGGGGGGTCTAGCGGGATAGCTGATACGCAGTATTTT
CASSVGGGSSGIADTQYF
>TRBD1|TRBJ2-7|TRBV7-9|-
TGTGCCAGCAGCTTGGGGACAGCACCCTACGAGCAGTACTTC
CASSLGTAPYEQYF
>-|TRBJ1-1|TRBV28|-
TGTGCCAGCAGTCTAACAGCGAACACTGAAGCTTTCTTT
CASSLTANTEAFF
>TRBD1|TRBJ2-1|TRBV11-3|-
TGTGCCAGCAGCAAAGACAGGGATGGGAATGAGCAGTTCTTC
CASSKDRDGNEQFF
>TRBD2|TRBJ2-7|TRBV19|once
TGTGCCAGTAGTATCGGGAACGGGAGGGGCGAGCAGTACTTC
CASSIGNGRGEQYF
>TRBD2|TRBJ2-2|TRBV10-3|-
TGTGCCATCAGTGGACTAGCGGGGAACACCGGGGAGCTGTTTTTT
CAISGLAGNTGELFF
>TRBD2|TRBJ2-7|TRBV4-2|-
TGTGCCAGCAGCTCCCGACTAGCGGGTGGTTACGAGCAGTACTTC
CASSSRLAGGYEQYF
>-|TRBJ2-3|TRBV13|-
TGTGCCAGCAGCTTAGTCGGTTCCACAGATACGCAGTATTTT
CASSLVGSTDTQYF
>-|TRBJ1-1|TRBV5-1|-
TGCGCCAGCGGTTCGACAGAACGGAACACTGAAGCTTTCTTT
CASGSTERNTEAFF
>-|TRBJ2-2|TRBV25-1|-
TGTGCCAGCAGTGAGATGACAGGAACCGGGGAGCTGTTTTTT
CASSEMTGTGELFF
>-|TRBJ2-5|TRBV5-1|few
TGCGCCAGCAGCCGGACAGTCGGGCAAGAGACCCAGTACTTC
CASSRTVGQETQYF
>-|TRBJ2-7|TRBV4-3|-
TGCGCCAGCAGCCAAGATATCGGCAGCGCGCTGTCCTACGAGCAGTACTTC
CASSQDIGSALSYEQYF
>-|TRBJ1-5|TRBV18|few
TGTGCCAGCTCACCGGTCGGGGTGAGCAATCAGCCCCAGCATTTT
CASSPVGVSNQPQHF